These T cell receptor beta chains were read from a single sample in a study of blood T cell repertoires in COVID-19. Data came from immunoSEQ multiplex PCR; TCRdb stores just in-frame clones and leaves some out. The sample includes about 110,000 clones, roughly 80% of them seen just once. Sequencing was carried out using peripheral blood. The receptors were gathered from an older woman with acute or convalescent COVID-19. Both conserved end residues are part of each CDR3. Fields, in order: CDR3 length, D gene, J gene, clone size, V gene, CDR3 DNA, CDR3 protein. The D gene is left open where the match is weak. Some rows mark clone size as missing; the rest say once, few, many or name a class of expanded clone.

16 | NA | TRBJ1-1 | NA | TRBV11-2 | TGTGCCAGCAGCTTCTCTTTCAGAGGGATGAACACTGAAGCTTTCTTT | CASSFSFRGMNTEAFF
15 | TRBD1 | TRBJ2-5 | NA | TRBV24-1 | TGTGCCACCAGTGGTCCGGGGACAGTCCAAGAGACCCAGTACTTC | CATSGPGTVQETQYF
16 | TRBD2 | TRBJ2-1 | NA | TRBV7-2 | TGTGCCAGCAGCTTTTTGCGGGGGGGCTCCTACAATGAGCAGTTCTTC | CASSFLRGGSYNEQFF
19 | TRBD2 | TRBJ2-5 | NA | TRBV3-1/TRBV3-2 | TGTGCCAGCACCATGCGGGGAGGCGGTCTAGCGGGGGACCAAGAGACCCAGTACTTC | CASTMRGGGLAGDQETQYF
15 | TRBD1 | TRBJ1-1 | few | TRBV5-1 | TGCGCCAGCAGCCCCCGGACAGGGGAGGATGCTGAAGCTTTCTTT | CASSPRTGEDAEAFF
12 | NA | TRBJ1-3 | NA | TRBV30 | TGTGCCTGGAGTCTACAGCTAAACACCATATATTTT | CAWSLQLNTIYF
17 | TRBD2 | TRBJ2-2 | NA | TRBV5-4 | TGTGCCAGCACTACGGGAGGACTAGCGGGGAACACCGGGGAGCTGTTTTTT | CASTTGGLAGNTGELFF
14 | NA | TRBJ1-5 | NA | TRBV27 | TGTGCCACCAAGACGAGGGTTGGCAATCAGCCCCAGCATTTT | CATKTRVGNQPQHF
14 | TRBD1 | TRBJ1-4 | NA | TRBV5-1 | TGCGCCAGCAGCCCGCGGACAGGGGGAGAAAAACTGTTTTTT | CASSPRTGGEKLFF
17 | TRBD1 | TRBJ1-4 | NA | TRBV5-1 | TGCGCCAGCAGCTTTCGTCCGCCGGGACAGAATAATGAAAAACTGTTTTTT | CASSFRPPGQNNEKLFF
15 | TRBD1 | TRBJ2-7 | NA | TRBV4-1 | TGCGCCAGCAGCCAGAGGACAGGGGAAGGGGACGAGCAGTACTTC | CASSQRTGEGDEQYF
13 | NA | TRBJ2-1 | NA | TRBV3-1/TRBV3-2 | TGTGCCAGCAGTCTGCGGGGCGTGGATGAGCAGTTCTTC | CASSLRGVDEQFF
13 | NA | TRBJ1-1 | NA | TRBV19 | TGTGCCAGTAGAGGTTTGGGAACAGGGAAAACTTTCTTT | CASRGLGTGKTFF
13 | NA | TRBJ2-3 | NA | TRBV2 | TGTGCCAGCAGGTCAGGGAACACAGATACGCAGTATTTT | CASRSGNTDTQYF
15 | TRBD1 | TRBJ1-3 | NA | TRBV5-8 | TGTGCCAGCAGCTTGGCAGGGGGCTCTGGAAACACCATATATTTT | CASSLAGGSGNTIYF
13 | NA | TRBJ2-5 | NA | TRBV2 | TGTGCCAGCAGTGAAACGAGGAGCCAGACCCAGTACTTC | CASSETRSQTQYF
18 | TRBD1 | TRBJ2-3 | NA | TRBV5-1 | TGCGCCAGCAGCTTATCAGTTGGGGGCAGGGGGCAGGTAGATACGCAGTATTTT | CASSLSVGGRGQVDTQYF
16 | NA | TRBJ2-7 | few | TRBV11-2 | TGTGCCAGCAGCTTAGCTCGTGGGCAGGGTGACTACGAGCAGTACTTC | CASSLARGQGDYEQYF
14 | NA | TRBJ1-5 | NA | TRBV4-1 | TGCGCCAGCAGCCAGGGGGCAGGGAATCAGCCCCAGCATTTT | CASSQGAGNQPQHF
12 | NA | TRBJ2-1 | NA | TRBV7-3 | TGTGCCAGCAGCTTGAGGGGGGGTGAGCAGTTCTTC | CASSLRGGEQFF
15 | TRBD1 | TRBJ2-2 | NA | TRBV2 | TGTGCCAGCAGATCCGGGACAGGGGTCACCGGGGAGCTGTTTTTT | CASRSGTGVTGELFF
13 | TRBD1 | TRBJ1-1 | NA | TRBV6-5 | TGTGCCAGCAGTTCAGGGGGCGAAACTGAAGCTTTCTTT | CASSSGGETEAFF
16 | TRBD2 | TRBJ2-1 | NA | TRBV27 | TGTGCCAGCAGTTCGCCGCAGGGGGAGCGGGGGGATGAGCAGTTCTTC | CASSSPQGERGDEQFF
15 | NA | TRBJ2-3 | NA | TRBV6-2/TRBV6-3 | TGTGCCAGCAGCCGAATTAGCGGAAACGCAGATACGCAGTATTTT | CASSRISGNADTQYF
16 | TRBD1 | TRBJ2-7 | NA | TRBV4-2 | TGTGCCAGCAGCCAAGATCAGGGACAGGGCATTTACGAGCAGTACTTC | CASSQDQGQGIYEQYF
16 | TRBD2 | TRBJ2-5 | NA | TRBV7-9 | TGTGCCAGCAGCTTAAGGAATAGCGGGGGGGTGGAGACCCAGTACTTC | CASSLRNSGGVETQYF
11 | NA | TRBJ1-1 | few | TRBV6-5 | TGTGCCAGCAGTCAATGGGGGGTAGCTTTCTTT | CASSQWGVAFF
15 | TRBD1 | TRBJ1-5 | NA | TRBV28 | TGTGCCAGCCTCGACAGGGGTAGAGGCAATCAGCCCCAGCATTTT | CASLDRGRGNQPQHF
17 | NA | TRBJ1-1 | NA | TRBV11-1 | TGTGCCAGCAGCTTAGCCCCCGCTCAGGGGATGAACACTGAAGCTTTCTTT | CASSLAPAQGMNTEAFF
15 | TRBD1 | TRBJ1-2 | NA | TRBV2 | TGTGCCAGCAGAGCCACCGGGACAGGGAACTATGGCTACACCTTC | CASRATGTGNYGYTF
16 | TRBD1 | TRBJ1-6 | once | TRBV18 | TGTGCCAGCTCACGGACAGGGGGCGCGAATAATTCACCCCTCCACTTT | CASSRTGGANNSPLHF
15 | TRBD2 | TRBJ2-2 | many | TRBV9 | TGTGCCAGCAGCGTGGGGGGGACGAACACCGGGGAGCTGTTTTTT | CASSVGGTNTGELFF
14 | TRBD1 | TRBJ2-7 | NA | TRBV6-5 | TGTGCCAGCACGAGGACAGGTCGTTTTAACGAGCAGTACTTC | CASTRTGRFNEQYF
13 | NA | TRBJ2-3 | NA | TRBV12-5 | TGTGCTAGTGGCAAAGAGAGCACAGATACGCAGTATTTT | CASGKESTDTQYF
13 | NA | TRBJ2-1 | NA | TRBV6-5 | TGTGCCAGCGAAGATAGCTCCTACAATGAGCAGTTCTTC | CASEDSSYNEQFF
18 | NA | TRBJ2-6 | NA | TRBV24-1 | TGTGCCACCAGTGATACCCACCTGGGCGCGTCTGGGGCCAACGTCCTGACTTTC | CATSDTHLGASGANVLTF
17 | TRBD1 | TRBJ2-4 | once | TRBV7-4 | TGTGCCAGCAGCTTAGCTGGGACAGGGGTGGTGGAAAACATTCAGTACTTC | CASSLAGTGVVENIQYF
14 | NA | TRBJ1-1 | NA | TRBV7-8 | TGTGCCAGCAGTGGATTTAGGACAGAGACTGAAGCTTTCTTT | CASSGFRTETEAFF
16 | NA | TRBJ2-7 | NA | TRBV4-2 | TGTGCCAGCAGCCAAGAAGAAGGTAGTGGGGCGAACGAGCAGTACTTC | CASSQEEGSGANEQYF
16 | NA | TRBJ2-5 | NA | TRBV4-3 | TGCGCCAGCAGCCAAGAACCGCGAGGGGGAGAAGAGACCCAGTACTTC | CASSQEPRGGEETQYF
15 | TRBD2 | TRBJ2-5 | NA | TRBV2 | TGTGCCAGCAGTGGGGGACTAGCGGGGATGAAGACCCAGTACTTC | CASSGGLAGMKTQYF
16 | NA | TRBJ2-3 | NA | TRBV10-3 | TGTGCCATCAGTGAGTCGGGGGCAGGGGGCACAGATACGCAGTATTTT | CAISESGAGGTDTQYF
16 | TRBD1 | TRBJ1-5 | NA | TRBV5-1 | TGCGCCAGCAGCTTGGGGACAGGCTATAGCAATCAGCCCCAGCATTTT | CASSLGTGYSNQPQHF
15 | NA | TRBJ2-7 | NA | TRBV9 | TGTGCCAGCAGCGTCGAATCAGGTGGTACCTACGAGCAGTACTTC | CASSVESGGTYEQYF
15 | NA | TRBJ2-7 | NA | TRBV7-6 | TGTGCCAGCAGCCTCCTCCCGGGGTACGTCTACGAGCAGTACTTC | CASSLLPGYVYEQYF
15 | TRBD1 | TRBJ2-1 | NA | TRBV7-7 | TGTGCCAGCAGCCAGGGACAGGGGGGGTACAATGAGCAGTTCTTC | CASSQGQGGYNEQFF
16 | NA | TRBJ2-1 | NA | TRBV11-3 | TGTGCCAGCAGCTTAAGAGACCAGGGCACATACAATGAGCAGTTCTTC | CASSLRDQGTYNEQFF
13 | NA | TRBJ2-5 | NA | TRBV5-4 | TGTGCCAGCAGCTTGCCTAGCCGAGAGACCCAGTACTTC | CASSLPSRETQYF
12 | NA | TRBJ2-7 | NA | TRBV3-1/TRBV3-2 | TGTGCCAGCAGCCAAGGCGTTTACGAGCAGTACTTC | CASSQGVYEQYF
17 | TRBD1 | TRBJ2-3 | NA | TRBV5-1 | TGCGCCAGCAGCTTGGGACAGGGGATTGGAGGCACAGATACGCAGTATTTT | CASSLGQGIGGTDTQYF
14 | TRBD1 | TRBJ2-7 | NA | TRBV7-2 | TGTGCCAGCAGCCCATTGGGACAGCCCTACGAGCAGTACTTC | CASSPLGQPYEQYF
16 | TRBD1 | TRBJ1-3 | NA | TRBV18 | TGTGCCAGCTCACCTGGGACAGATCTCTCTGGAAACACCATATATTTT | CASSPGTDLSGNTIYF
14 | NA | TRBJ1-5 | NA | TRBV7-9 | TGTGCCAGCAGCTCTTACGAGGCCCAGGGGCCCCAGCATTTT | CASSSYEAQGPQHF
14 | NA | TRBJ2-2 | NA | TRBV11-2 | TGTGCCAGCAGCTCCGACAGGAACACCGGGGAGCTGTTTTTT | CASSSDRNTGELFF
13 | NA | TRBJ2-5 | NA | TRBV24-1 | TGTGCCACCAGTGATTCGGACAAAGAGACCCAGTACTTC | CATSDSDKETQYF